The clone carrying this TCR beta chain was seen a handful of times. Antigen: not known. This entry is derived from a study of OX40 agonist ivuxolimab in advanced cancers. Across the whole study: Patients received ivuxolimab, an intravenous treatment, every 2 weeks at 0.01 to 10 mg/kg. Subjects had a mean age of about 57 years, with a range of about 23 to 85; almost 85% were male. Study results and limitations: CD8+ T cells averaged more expanded clones than CD4+. With doses of 0.1-3.0 mg/kg, partial responders showed among the lowest clonal expansion.

Looked up from germline, CDR1 is SNHLY and CDR2 is FYNNEI. V lost 2 bases and J lost 11, with 9 bases in between. This CDR3 comprises 11 residues. TCRdb keeps only in-frame clones here, not all; method: immunoSEQ multiplex PCR. The sample includes fewer than 85,000 clones, roughly 85% of them seen just once. The receptor was isolated from an adult with an advanced solid tumor such as melanoma, head and neck, liver or kidney cancer. The source was CD4+ or CD8+ T cells sorted from blood, collected in a trial of the OX40 agonist ivuxolimab. The rearrangement joins TRBV2 to TRBJ1-1; D call uncertain. CDR3 sequence reads: CASSEQDRAFF. CDR3 bases: TGTGCCAGCAGTGAACAGGATCGCGCTTTCTTT.